A selection of T cell receptor beta chains follows, all from one sample in a study of T cell clones after liver transplantation. The table came from immunoSEQ multiplex PCR; TCRdb's copy has only in-frame clones and leaves some out. The sample lists tens of thousands of clones, under 85% occurring once. The material was CD4+ T cells from blood, obtained at the 22-month timepoint. The source of these receptors is a human patient who received a liver transplant. The graft donor may account for some of the T cells. Each CDR3 is given with its conserved first and last residue. Fields, in order: J gene, V gene, D gene, clone size, CDR3 DNA, CDR3 protein. A D gene is named only where the DNA matches it firmly. Clone size is given for some rows only: seen once, a few or many times, or a class if the clone is expanded.

TRBJ1-2 | TRBV5-4 | TRBD1 | - | TGTGCCAGCAGCCTGGGACAGAACTATGGCTACACCTTC | CASSLGQNYGYTF
TRBJ1-3 | TRBV7-9 | - | - | TGTGCCAGCAGCCCTCCCGGGGGCAGGGCTGGAAACACCATATATTTT | CASSPPGGRAGNTIYF
TRBJ1-5 | TRBV6-5 | - | few | TGTGCCAGCAGCTTCCTATCTCCCAGGAATCAGCCCCAGCATTTT | CASSFLSPRNQPQHF
TRBJ1-6 | TRBV6-5 | - | medium-sized | TGTGCCAGCACTCCCAAGTACCAGGGTGGGTCACCCCTCCACTTT | CASTPKYQGGSPLHF
TRBJ2-6 | TRBV28 | TRBD1 | - | TGTGCCAGCAGTTTATTGGGACAGCCTTCAAGCTCTGGGGCCAACGTCCTGACTTTC | CASSLLGQPSSSGANVLTF
TRBJ2-7 | TRBV5-5 | - | - | TGTGCCAGCAGCTTGGGACCCGAAGGCTACGAGCAGTACTTC | CASSLGPEGYEQYF
TRBJ1-6 | TRBV18 | TRBD1 | - | TGTGCCAGCTCACCCTTACAGGGGGCAAATAATTCACCCCTCCACTTT | CASSPLQGANNSPLHF
TRBJ2-7 | TRBV28 | - | - | TGTGCCAGCAGTTGGGGCGGACCTGGATTCGAGCAGTACTTC | CASSWGGPGFEQYF
TRBJ1-1 | TRBV11-2 | TRBD1 | - | TGTGCCAGCAGTTGGGACAGGGCGGCCAGGGGCACTGAAGCTTTCTTT | CASSWDRAARGTEAFF
TRBJ2-1 | TRBV5-1 | - | few | TGCGCCAGCAGCGCCTCAGGTTTAGCCTACAATGAGCAGTTCTTC | CASSASGLAYNEQFF
TRBJ1-2 | TRBV27 | TRBD1 | - | TGTGCCAGCAGTCCCCAAGGACAGGGAGAGTATGGCTACACCTTC | CASSPQGQGEYGYTF